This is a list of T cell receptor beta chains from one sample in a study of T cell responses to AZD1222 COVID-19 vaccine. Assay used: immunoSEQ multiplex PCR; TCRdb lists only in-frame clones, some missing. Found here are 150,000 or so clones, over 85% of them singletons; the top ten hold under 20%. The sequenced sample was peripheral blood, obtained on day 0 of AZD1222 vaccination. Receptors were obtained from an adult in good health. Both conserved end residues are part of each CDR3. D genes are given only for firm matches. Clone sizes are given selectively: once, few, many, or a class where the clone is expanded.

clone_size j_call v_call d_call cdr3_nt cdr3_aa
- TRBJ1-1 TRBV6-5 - TGTGCCAGCAGTTACGGGGCCGGTGAGGCTTTCTTT CASSYGAGEAFF
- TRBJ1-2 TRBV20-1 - TGCAGTGCTAGTCTAGCTGGCTATGGCTACACCTTC CSASLAGYGYTF
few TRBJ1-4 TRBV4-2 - TGTGCCAGCAGCCAAGGGGGAGTCGGTGAAAAACTGTTTTTT CASSQGGVGEKLFF
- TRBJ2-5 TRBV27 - TGTGCCAGCAGTTACCCGGACAGCGCGGGGACCCAGTACTTC CASSYPDSAGTQYF
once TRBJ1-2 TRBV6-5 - TGTGCCAGCAGCCCCAGGGGAGCTGGCTACACCTTC CASSPRGAGYTF
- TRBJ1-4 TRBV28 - TGTGCCAGCAGTTCCGGCCCGGATAAACTGTTTTTT CASSSGPDKLFF
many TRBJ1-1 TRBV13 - TGTGCCAGCAGCTTAGTCCGGAACACTGAAGCTTTCTTT CASSLVRNTEAFF
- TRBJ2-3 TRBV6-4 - TGTGCCAGCCGGGGTAGCGGCACAGATACGCAGTATTTT CASRGSGTDTQYF
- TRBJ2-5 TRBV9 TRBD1 TGTGCCAGCAGCGGGACAGGGCCACCCTGGGAGACCCAGTACTTC CASSGTGPPWETQYF
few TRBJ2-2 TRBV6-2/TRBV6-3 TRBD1 TGTGCCAGCAGCTCTTTCGGGACAGGGGGAACCGGGGAGCTGTTTTTT CASSSFGTGGTGELFF
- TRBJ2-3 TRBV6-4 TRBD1 TGTGCCAGCAGAAGAGGACAGGGCCACACAGATACGCAGTATTTT CASRRGQGHTDTQYF
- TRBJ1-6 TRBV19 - TGTGCCAGTAGCTTCGGCGGCAGAGATTCACCCCTCCACTTT CASSFGGRDSPLHF
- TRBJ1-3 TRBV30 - TGTGCCTGGAGTAAGGAGAGTCTCTCTGGAAACACCATATATTTT CAWSKESLSGNTIYF
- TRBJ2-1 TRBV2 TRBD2 TGTGCCAGCCGTGACTGGACAGGGACCCGGACTAGCGGGGGACCTAAACAGTTCTTC CASRDWTGTRTSGGPKQFF
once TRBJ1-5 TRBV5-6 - TGTGCCAGCAGCTTGTACCTGGACAGTTCAAATCAGCCCCAGCATTTT CASSLYLDSSNQPQHF
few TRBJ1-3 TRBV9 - TGTGCCAGCAGCGTAGAGACGTGGGACACCATATATTTT CASSVETWDTIYF
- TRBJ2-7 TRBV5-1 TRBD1 TGCGCCAGCAGCTCAGGGGACAGGTCCTACGAGCAGTACTTC CASSSGDRSYEQYF
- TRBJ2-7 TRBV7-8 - TGTGCCAGCAGCTTAGCTTGGGCGGGATCCTACGAGCAGTACTTC CASSLAWAGSYEQYF
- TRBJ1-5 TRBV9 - TGTGCCAGCAGCGTAGGCGTGGGGGGGCTCGGACAGCCCCAGCATTTT CASSVGVGGLGQPQHF
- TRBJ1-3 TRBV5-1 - TGCGCCAGCAGCTCCCAGGCGGCAGTCTCTGGAAACACCATATATTTT CASSSQAAVSGNTIYF
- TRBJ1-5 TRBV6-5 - TGTGCCAGCAAGGGTAAGGGGCCTAGCAATCAGCCCCAGCATTTT CASKGKGPSNQPQHF
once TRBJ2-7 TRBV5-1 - TGCGCCAGCAGCTTGGAAAGGACCACCTACGAGCAGTACTTC CASSLERTTYEQYF
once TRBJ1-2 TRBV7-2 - TGTGCCAGCAGCTTAGCGAGGGAGAACTATGGCTACACCTTC CASSLARENYGYTF
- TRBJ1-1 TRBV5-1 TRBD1 TGCGCCAGCAGCTCCGACAGGGGAGGGGGCACTGAAGCTTTCTTT CASSSDRGGGTEAFF
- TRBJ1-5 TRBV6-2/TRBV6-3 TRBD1 TGTGCCAGCAGTTTAAAACCCCATCAGGGGGATAGCAATCAGCCCCAGCATTTT CASSLKPHQGDSNQPQHF
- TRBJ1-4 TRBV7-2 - TGTGCCAGCAGTCTCGAAGGGCCGAGTGAAAAACTGTTTTTT CASSLEGPSEKLFF
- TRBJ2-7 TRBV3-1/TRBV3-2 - TGTGCCAGCAGCCAAGGACCCACGACCTACGAGCAGTACTTC CASSQGPTTYEQYF
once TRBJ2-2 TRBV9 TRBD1 TGTGCCAGCAGACCGGGACAGGCGTTCACCGGGGAGCTGTTTTTT CASRPGQAFTGELFF
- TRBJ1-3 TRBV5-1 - TGCGCCAGCAGCTCGGACAGCTTCTCTGGAAACACCATATATTTT CASSSDSFSGNTIYF
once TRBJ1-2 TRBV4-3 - TGCGCCAGCAGCCAATGGTCGGGGGCTGAGGGCTACACCTTC CASSQWSGAEGYTF
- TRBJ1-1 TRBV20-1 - TGCAGTGCTGAAGCAAACACTGAAGCTTTCTTT CSAEANTEAFF
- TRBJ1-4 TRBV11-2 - TGTGCCAGCGCAGCTATTGGGGGTGAAAAACTGTTTTTT CASAAIGGEKLFF
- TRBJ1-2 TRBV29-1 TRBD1 TGCAGCGGAACGGGACAGGACTATGGCTACACCTTC CSGTGQDYGYTF
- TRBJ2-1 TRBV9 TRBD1 TGTGCCAGCAGCGTACAACCCGGGACAGGGATCAATGAGCAGTTCTTC CASSVQPGTGINEQFF
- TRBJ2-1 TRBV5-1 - TGCGCCAGCAGCCGCGGCTACTCCTACAATGAGCAGTTCTTC CASSRGYSYNEQFF
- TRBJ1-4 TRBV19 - TGTGCCAGTAATGGGCTGGGAAAACTGTTTTTT CASNGLGKLFF
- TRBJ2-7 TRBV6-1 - TGTGCCAGCAGTGAGAACCCCCCTCGCTACGAGCAGTACTTC CASSENPPRYEQYF
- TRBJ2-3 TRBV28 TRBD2 TGTGCCAGCGTGGGGGGGAGCACAGATACGCAGTATTTT CASVGGSTDTQYF
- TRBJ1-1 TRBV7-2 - TGTGCCAGCAGCTCTGGAGCTTTCTTT CASSSGAFF
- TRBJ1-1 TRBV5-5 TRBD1 TGTGCCAGCAGCAGAGGGACAGGCGGAGTTGCTTTCTTT CASSRGTGGVAFF